This entry is about one T cell receptor beta chain. Its antigen is unknown. Amplification used 60 Vbeta primers and 13 Jbeta primers. Profiled with immunoSEQ multiplex PCR; TCRdb holds only in-frame clones, not every one. Its clone listing holds tens of thousands of clones. This sample stems from a study of cytomegalovirus exposure and HLA in healthy donors. Study-wide findings and caveats: Later work found most CMV-associated TCR beta chains apparently HLA-restricted. A later analysis reportedly found fewer N-insertions in an Asian-associated ancestry cluster than the approximately 700-donor mean.

V trimming: 0 bases; J trimming: 4 bases; junction bases outside the gene matches: 2. CDR1 and CDR2 (germline): MNHEY, SVGAGI. The CDR3 length is 14 residues. The J gene is TRBJ1-2, the V gene TRBV6-5; TRBD1 matches at 7 bases. Source material: PBMCs. The TCR sequence derives from a woman aged 25 to 45 in good health and CMV-seronegative. This chain's CDR3 is CASSYSRDSYGYTF. CDR3 coding DNA: TGTGCCAGCAGTTACTCGAGGGACAGCTATGGCTACACCTTC.